This T cell receptor beta chain is drawn from a study of CD8 T cells in ankylosing spondylitis. Study-level results: Researchers report that disease-linked clones proved CD8+ and relatively rare in peripheral blood. Under 10 highly homologous variants formed a TCR beta motif that appeared characteristic of ankylosing spondylitis blood. Earlier studies detected some motif variants in reactive arthritis synovial fluid and blood.

Trimming cost V 4 bases and J 0 bases, with 19 bases left between them. The CDR3 runs to 19 residues. Looked up from germline, CDR1 is SGHVS and CDR2 is FQNEAQ. This clonotype has at least ten counts. The antigen is not known. From the 5' RACE reads, TCRdb called clonotypes with MiXCR, one entry per CDR3 protein. The sample holds around 300,000 distinct CDR3 sequences, roughly 10% seen once. The J gene is TRBJ1-6, the V gene TRBV7-8; D might be TRBD1 (5 bases). This TCR was sampled from a female donor with ankylosing spondylitis or in good health (not recorded which). Sequenced input: blood, either unsorted or a sorted T cell fraction (not recorded which). In DNA, the CDR3 is TGTGCCAGCAGCTCCCTCGGGGGTGGAACTGGCTCCTATAATTCACCCCTCCACTTT. Its translation: CASSSLGGGTGSYNSPLHF.